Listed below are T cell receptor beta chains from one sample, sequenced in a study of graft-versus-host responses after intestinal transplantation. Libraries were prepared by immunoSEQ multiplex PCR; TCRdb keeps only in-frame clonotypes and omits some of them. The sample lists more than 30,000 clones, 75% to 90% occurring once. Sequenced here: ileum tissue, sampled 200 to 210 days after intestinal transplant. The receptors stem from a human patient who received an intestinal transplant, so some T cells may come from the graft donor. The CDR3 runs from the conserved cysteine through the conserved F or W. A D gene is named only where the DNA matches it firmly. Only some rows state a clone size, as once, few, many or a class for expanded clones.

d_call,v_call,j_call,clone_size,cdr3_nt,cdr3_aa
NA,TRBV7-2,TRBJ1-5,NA,TGTGCCAGCAGCTTTTCGCTCGGGGATCTTCAGCCCCAGCATTTT,CASSFSLGDLQPQHF
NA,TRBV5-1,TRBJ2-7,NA,TGCGCCAGCAGCTTGGGGGGTGGTTACGAGCAGTACTTC,CASSLGGGYEQYF
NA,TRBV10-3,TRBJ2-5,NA,TGTGCCATCAGTGAGTTGGTGGGAGGAGAAGAGACCCAGTACTTC,CAISELVGGEETQYF
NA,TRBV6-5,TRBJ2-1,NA,TGTGCCAGCAGTCCCTCTGGGGGGCCCTACAATGAGCAGTTCTTC,CASSPSGGPYNEQFF
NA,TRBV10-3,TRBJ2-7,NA,TGTGCCATCAGTGAGGGAGGGGTACAGGGGAACTACGAGCAGTACTTC,CAISEGGVQGNYEQYF
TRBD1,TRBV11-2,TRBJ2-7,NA,TGTGCCAGCAGCCCCACCGGGACAGTCGCCTACGAGCAGTACTTC,CASSPTGTVAYEQYF
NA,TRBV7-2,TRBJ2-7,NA,TGTGCCAGCAGCCCTATCCGTGGAGGCATCGGCGAGCAGTACTTC,CASSPIRGGIGEQYF
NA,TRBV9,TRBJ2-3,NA,TGTGCCAGCAGCGGTCAAGGGAGAGATACGCAGTATTTT,CASSGQGRDTQYF
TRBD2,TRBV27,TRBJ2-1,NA,TGTGCCAGCAGTCCACTATCTAGCGGCCGCTACAATGAGCAGTTCTTC,CASSPLSSGRYNEQFF
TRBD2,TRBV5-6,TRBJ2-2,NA,TGTGCCAGCAGCGGGGCCGGGACTAGAAAAACCGGGGAGCTGTTTTTT,CASSGAGTRKTGELFF
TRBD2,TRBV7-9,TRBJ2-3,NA,TGTGCCAGCAGCCAAGATATGGCGGGGGAGGTAGATACGCAGTATTTT,CASSQDMAGEVDTQYF
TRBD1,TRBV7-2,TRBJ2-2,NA,TGTGCCAGCAGCCCAACGAGGGGGCGCACCGGGGAGCTGTTTTTT,CASSPTRGRTGELFF
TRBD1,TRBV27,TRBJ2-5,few,TGTGCCAGCAGTTACCCCCCGGGACAGATACAAGAGACCCAGTACTTC,CASSYPPGQIQETQYF
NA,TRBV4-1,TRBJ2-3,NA,TGCGCCAGCAGCCCGGGCCGGGACACAGATACGCAGTATTTT,CASSPGRDTDTQYF
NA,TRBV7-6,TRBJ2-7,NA,TGTGCCAGCAGCTTGTTGACAGACTCCTACGAGCAGTACTTC,CASSLLTDSYEQYF
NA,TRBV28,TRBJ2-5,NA,TGTGCCAGCAGTTCCCCGGGGGGCCCGCAGTTAGAGACCCAGTACTTC,CASSSPGGPQLETQYF
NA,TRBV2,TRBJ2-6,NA,TGTGCCAGCAGTGAATCCCGATGGTCTGCCACCGCTGGGGCCAACGTCCTGACTTTC,CASSESRWSATAGANVLTF
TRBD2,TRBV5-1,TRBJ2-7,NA,TGCGCCAGCAGCTTGGCCCCGGGACTAGTATCCTACGAGCAGTACTTC,CASSLAPGLVSYEQYF
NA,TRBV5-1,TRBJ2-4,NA,TGCGCCAGCAGCTTGGCTCCAGCGGGACAGCTCAAAAACATTCAGTACTTC,CASSLAPAGQLKNIQYF
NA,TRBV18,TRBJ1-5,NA,TGTGCCAGCTCAGGACAGTACAATCAGCCCCAGCATTTT,CASSGQYNQPQHF
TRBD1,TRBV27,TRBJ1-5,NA,TGTGCCAGCAGTTGGACAGGGGGCAGTCAGCCCCAGCATTTT,CASSWTGGSQPQHF
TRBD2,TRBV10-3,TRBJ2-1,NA,TGTGCCATCAGTGACCGGGGGGGCCCCCCCTACAATGAGCAGTTCTTC,CAISDRGGPPYNEQFF
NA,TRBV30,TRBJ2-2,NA,TGTGCCTGCAAAATCTCCCGGGCCGACGCCGGGGAGCTGTTTTTT,CACKISRADAGELFF
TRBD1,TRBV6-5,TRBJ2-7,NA,TGTGCCAGCAGTCCCGGACAGGATTACTACGAGCAGTACTTC,CASSPGQDYYEQYF
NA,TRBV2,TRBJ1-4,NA,TGTGCCAGCAGGTTGTCGACAGTAACTAATGAAAAACTGTTTTTT,CASRLSTVTNEKLFF
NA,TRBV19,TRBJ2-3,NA,TGTGCCAGTACCATGGGGACACGTTACACAGATACGCAGTATTTT,CASTMGTRYTDTQYF
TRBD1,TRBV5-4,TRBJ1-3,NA,TGTGCCAGCAGCTTGGGTGGACAGGGGGCGACGCGAAACACCATATATTTT,CASSLGGQGATRNTIYF
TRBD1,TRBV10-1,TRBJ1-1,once,TGCGCCAGCAGTGAGGATACAGGGGCGCTGTCTGGTGAAGCTTTCTTT,CASSEDTGALSGEAFF